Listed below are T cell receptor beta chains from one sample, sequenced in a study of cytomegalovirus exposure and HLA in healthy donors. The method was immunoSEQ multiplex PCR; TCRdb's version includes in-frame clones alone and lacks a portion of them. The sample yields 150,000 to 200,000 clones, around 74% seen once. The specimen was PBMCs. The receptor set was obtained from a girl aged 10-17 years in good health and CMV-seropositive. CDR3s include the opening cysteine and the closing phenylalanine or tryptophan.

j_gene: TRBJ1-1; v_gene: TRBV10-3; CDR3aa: CAISESGRMNTEAFF
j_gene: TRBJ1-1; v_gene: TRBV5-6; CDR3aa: CASSGGTGGNTEAFF
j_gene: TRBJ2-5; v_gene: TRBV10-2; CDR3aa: CASTRFLGQGGETQYF
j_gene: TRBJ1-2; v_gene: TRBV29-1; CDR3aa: CSVGQGKDGYTF
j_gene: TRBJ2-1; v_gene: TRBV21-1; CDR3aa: CASSAGSQGLCGEQFF
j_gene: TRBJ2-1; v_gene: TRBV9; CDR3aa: CASSVGLGLNEQFF
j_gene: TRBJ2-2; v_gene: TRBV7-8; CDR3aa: CASSSSTAGTGELFF
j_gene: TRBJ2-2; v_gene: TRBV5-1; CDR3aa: CASSPRTGGFPNTGELFF
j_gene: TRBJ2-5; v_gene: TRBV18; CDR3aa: CASTQEGAETQYF
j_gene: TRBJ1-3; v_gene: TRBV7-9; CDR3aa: CASSIEPGLGNTIYF
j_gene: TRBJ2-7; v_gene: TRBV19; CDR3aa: CASSIDSTAYEQYF
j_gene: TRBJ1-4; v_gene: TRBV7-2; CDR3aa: CASSWAATNEKLFF
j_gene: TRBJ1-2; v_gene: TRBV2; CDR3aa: CASRPGGDYGYTF
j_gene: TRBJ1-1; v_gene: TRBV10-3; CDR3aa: CAISDATGPGGNTEAFF
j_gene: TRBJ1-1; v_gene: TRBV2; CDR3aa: CASRVEGNTEAFF
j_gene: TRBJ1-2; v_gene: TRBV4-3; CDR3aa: CASSQFSEGAHGYTF
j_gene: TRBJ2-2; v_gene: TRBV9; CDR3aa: CASSVTSGSTGELFF
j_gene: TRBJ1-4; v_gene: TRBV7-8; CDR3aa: CASSWGQLSTNEKLFF
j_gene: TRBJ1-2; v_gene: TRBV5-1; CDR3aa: CASSWDRQGYTF
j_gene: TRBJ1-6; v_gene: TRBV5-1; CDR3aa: CASRGSTGSGSPLHF
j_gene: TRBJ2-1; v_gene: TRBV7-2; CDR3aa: CASMENGGLSYNEQFF
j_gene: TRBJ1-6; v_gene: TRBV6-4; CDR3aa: CASSEQGMNSPLHF
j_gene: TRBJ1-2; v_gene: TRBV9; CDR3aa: CASSVGEIGGYTF
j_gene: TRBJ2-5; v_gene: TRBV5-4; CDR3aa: CASSFLGGEKETQYF
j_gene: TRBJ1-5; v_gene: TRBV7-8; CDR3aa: CASSLEPGINQPQHF
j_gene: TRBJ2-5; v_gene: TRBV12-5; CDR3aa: CASGGGWRGGMETQYF
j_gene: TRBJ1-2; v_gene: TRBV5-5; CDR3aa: CASSLGGTGTLLNYGYTF
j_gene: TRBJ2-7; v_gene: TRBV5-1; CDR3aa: CASSSTGARYEQYF
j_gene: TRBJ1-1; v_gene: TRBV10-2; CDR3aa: CATCGVYSGTEAFF
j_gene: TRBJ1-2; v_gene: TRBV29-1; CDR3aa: CSVEERGGQNYGYTF
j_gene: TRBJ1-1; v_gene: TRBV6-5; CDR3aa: CASSYSDRWNTEAFF
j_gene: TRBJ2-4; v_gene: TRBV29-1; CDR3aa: CSVEEIRGNIQYF
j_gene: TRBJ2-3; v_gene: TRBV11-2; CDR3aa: CASSWSGSLTDTQYF